Listed below are T cell receptor beta chains from one sample, sequenced in a study of cytomegalovirus exposure and HLA in healthy donors. Clones were sequenced by immunoSEQ multiplex PCR, and TCRdb holds only the in-frame ones, with some missing. The sample records 150,000 or so clones, around 81% being singletons. Sequenced: PBMCs. Receptors were obtained from a man aged 50 or older in good health and CMV-seronegative. CDR3s include the opening cysteine and the closing phenylalanine or tryptophan. Each record gives: V gene, D gene, clone size, J gene, CDR3 DNA, CDR3 protein. The D gene is left open where the match is weak. Clone size is not always given. Where it is, it says once, few, many or a class for expanded clones.

TRBV19,TRBD1,-,TRBJ2-5,TGTGCCAGTAGTTCCGGGACAGGGTCCCAAGAGACCCAGTACTTC,CASSSGTGSQETQYF
TRBV9,-,-,TRBJ1-3,TGTGCCAGCAGCGTAGGAGGGATCGGAAACACCATATATTTT,CASSVGGIGNTIYF
TRBV7-2,-,-,TRBJ2-7,TGTGCCAGCAGCTTAGTTGTAGGGGAAGAGCAGTACTTC,CASSLVVGEEQYF
TRBV30,TRBD1,once,TRBJ1-6,TGTGCCTGGAATGGACAGGAAAATTCACCCCTCCACTTT,CAWNGQENSPLHF
TRBV19,TRBD1,-,TRBJ1-1,TGTGCCAGTAGACGACAGGGTTCTGGGACGAACACTGAAGCTTTCTTT,CASRRQGSGTNTEAFF
TRBV19,-,-,TRBJ1-2,TGTGCCAGTAAAGCACGGGGATCGGAGGCAAAGGGCTATGGCTACACCTTC,CASKARGSEAKGYGYTF
TRBV19,-,-,TRBJ1-1,TGTGCCTCTCAGCCCTCCCAATCCAGGGTCGGAACTGAAGCTTTCTTT,CASQPSQSRVGTEAFF
TRBV5-4,TRBD2,-,TRBJ2-3,TGTGCCAGCGCTCGCACTAGCGGGAGCTCAGATACGCAGTATTTT,CASARTSGSSDTQYF
TRBV19,TRBD2,-,TRBJ2-7,TGTGCCAGTAGTATAGCCCCCCGGGGGGGCCCAGACGAGCAGTACTTC,CASSIAPRGGPDEQYF
TRBV5-1,-,once,TRBJ2-2,TGCGCCAGCAGTCGTAATCCGGGAACCAACACCGGGGAGCTGTTTTTT,CASSRNPGTNTGELFF
TRBV28,-,-,TRBJ1-2,TGTGCCAGCAGTTTCGGGGGGGGAGGCTACACCTTC,CASSFGGGGYTF
TRBV14,TRBD1,-,TRBJ1-5,TGTGCCAGCAGCCCTCCCGGGACAGTCAATCAGCCCCAGCATTTT,CASSPPGTVNQPQHF
TRBV28,-,-,TRBJ1-1,TGTGCCAGCAGTTTAGCAGCGATGAACACTGAAGCTTTCTTT,CASSLAAMNTEAFF
TRBV4-1,TRBD1,-,TRBJ1-2,TGCGCCAGCAGCCAAGTGAGCAGGGGGTTCGATGGCTACACCTTC,CASSQVSRGFDGYTF
TRBV4-2,TRBD1,-,TRBJ2-1,TGTGCCAGCAGCCAAAATAGAGGACAGGGGTCGAATGAGCAGTTCTTC,CASSQNRGQGSNEQFF
TRBV4-2,-,-,TRBJ2-5,TGTGCCAGCAGCCCACGTGGGGGGTTGACGGCAGAGACCCAGTACTTC,CASSPRGGLTAETQYF
TRBV5-1,TRBD1,-,TRBJ2-3,TGCGCCAGCTCACCGGGACAGTCATACACAGATACGCAGTATTTT,CASSPGQSYTDTQYF
TRBV5-1,-,-,TRBJ2-2,TGCGCCAGCAGCTTGCCAGGGCCCGCCGGCGGGGAGCTGTTTTTT,CASSLPGPAGGELFF
TRBV10-3,-,-,TRBJ1-5,TGTGCCATCAGTGGCACAGGGTTTGGCAATCAGCCCCAGCATTTT,CAISGTGFGNQPQHF
TRBV28,-,-,TRBJ1-1,TGTGCCAGCTGGAGGCCTCAGGGGACTGAAGCTTTCTTT,CASWRPQGTEAFF
TRBV11-3,-,once,TRBJ2-1,TGTGCCAGCAGCCCCCGGGCAGGGATAATCGATGAGCAGTTCTTC,CASSPRAGIIDEQFF
TRBV7-3,-,-,TRBJ1-1,TGTGCCAGCAGCACCGACTTAAACACTGAAGCTTTCTTT,CASSTDLNTEAFF
TRBV7-9,TRBD2,-,TRBJ2-1,TGTGCCAGCAGGTCGCTAGCGGGGGGGGACAATGAGCAGTTCTTC,CASRSLAGGDNEQFF
TRBV2,-,-,TRBJ1-1,TGTGCCAGGGCCCTCCGGGTTCCGGAAGCTTTCTTT,CARALRVPEAFF
TRBV11-2,TRBD2,-,TRBJ2-2,TGTGCCAGCAGCTTCTCCGGACTAGGCTCCGGGGAGCTGTTTTTT,CASSFSGLGSGELFF
TRBV5-1,-,-,TRBJ2-7,TGCGCCGACAGCAAAAGCTTGGTTCGGTACGAGCAGTACTTC,CADSKSLVRYEQYF
TRBV9,-,-,TRBJ2-7,TGTGCCAGCAGCGTAGCCGCAGGGGCCTACGAGCAGTACTTC,CASSVAAGAYEQYF
TRBV21-1,-,once,TRBJ1-5,TGTGCCATCATACGGGGGGTGAAGTTAGGCAATCAGCCCCAGCATTTT,CAIIRGVKLGNQPQHF
TRBV7-7,TRBD2,once,TRBJ2-7,TGTGCTAGCAGCTTAGCCCGGACTAGCGGGAGGGCCCTCGAGCAGTACTTC,CASSLARTSGRALEQYF
TRBV5-1,TRBD1,-,TRBJ2-7,TGCGCCAGCAGCGCAGGGACAGTCCCCTACGAGCAGTACTTC,CASSAGTVPYEQYF
TRBV30,-,-,TRBJ2-5,TGTGCCTGGACAGTTTTCGAGACCCAGTACTTC,CAWTVFETQYF
TRBV28,TRBD1,-,TRBJ1-1,TGTGCCAGCAGTTCCCCGACAGGGGGGCCCGCTGAAGCTTTCTTT,CASSSPTGGPAEAFF
TRBV9,-,-,TRBJ2-2,TGTGCCAGCAGCGCTGCGGGACAGTCCACCGGGGAGCTGTTTTTT,CASSAAGQSTGELFF
TRBV10-1,-,-,TRBJ2-1,TGCGCCAGCAGTGACACAGGCCATGAGCAGTTCTTC,CASSDTGHEQFF
TRBV29-1,TRBD1,-,TRBJ2-7,TGCAGCGTTGAAGCCTGGGACAGCCCCTACGAGCAGTACTTC,CSVEAWDSPYEQYF
TRBV23-1,-,-,TRBJ2-2,TGCGCCAGCAGTCAACCAATAGACAGGACTAACACCGGGGAGCTGTTTTTT,CASSQPIDRTNTGELFF
TRBV5-1,-,-,TRBJ2-5,TGCGCCAGCAGCTCTATGTCTCTGAGGGAGACCCAGTACTTC,CASSSMSLRETQYF